This T cell receptor beta chain comes out of a study of cytomegalovirus exposure and HLA in healthy donors. General observations from the study: Presence/absence analyses took donor sequencing depth as roughly uniform.

This clone showed up just a few times. Its specificity is unknown. This PCR relied on a set of 60 Vbeta primers and 13 Jbeta primers. Per the study methods: A later analysis counted about 80 million unique TCR beta chains, roughly 11 million shared. The repertoire was sequenced with immunoSEQ multiplex PCR; TCRdb's copy has only in-frame clones and lacks some. V and J calls plus clone size are reproduced from that table; the DNA served to infer D and trimming. The data contain approximately 120,000 clones, roughly a tenth of them singletons. The clonotype originates from a woman between 18 and 29 years old in good health and CMV-seropositive. The sample consisted of PBMCs.

The CDR3 region is CAISEPGDSNTGELFF. In DNA form, the CDR3 reads TGTGCCATCAGTGAGCCGGGGGACAGTAACACCGGGGAGCTGTTTTTT. The V and J genes are TRBV10-3 and TRBJ2-2; tentative D call: TRBD1 (7 bases). The V end was cut by 2 bases, the J end by 2 bases, with 12 bases between. The germline gives CDR1 ENHRY, CDR2 SYGVKD. This CDR3 contains 16 residues.